Given below is one T cell receptor beta chain in context. Methods used by the authors: Cell counts per sample came from amplifying reference gene primers. Clones were read by immunoSEQ multiplex PCR, and TCRdb kept only the in-frame ones, dropping some. Clone size and V and J calls were adopted from that table, with D and trimming inferred from the DNA. The data contain 250,000 or so clones, about 87% of them singletons. This sample is drawn from a study of blood T cell repertoires in COVID-19. CDR1 KGHSH and CDR2 LQKENI come from the germline V gene. V dropped 4 bases and J dropped 3; count of bases not matched to a gene: 6. The CDR3 totals 15 residues.

Input material: PBMCs or T cells enriched from blood (not recorded which). The V call is TRBV18, the J call TRBJ1-2; 9 bases are a match to TRBD1. The clonotype was recovered from a man aged 50-60 years who had been exposed to COVID-19. CDR3 sequence reads: CASSQNRGLDYGYTF. The CDR3 nucleotides are TGTGCCAGCTCACAAAACAGGGGGCTTGACTATGGCTACACCTTC. Combining the CDR3 with reference TRBV18 and TRBJ1-2 gives the whole variable domain NAGVMQNPRHLVRRRGQEARLRCSPMKGHSHVYWYRQLPEEGLKFMVYLQKENIIDESGMPKERFSAEFPKEGPSILRIQQVVRGDSAAYFCASSQNRGLDYGYTFGSGTRLTVV.